The rows below give T cell receptor beta chains drawn from one sample of a study of T-cell reconstitution after alpha-beta-depleted transplantation in children. TCRdb itself ran the PCR reads through MiXCR, one entry per CDR3 protein. The table has more than 200,000 distinct CDR3 sequences, 20% to 30% seen once. The source was PBMCs, mostly from graft donor cells, collected 360 days after TCRalphabeta/CD19-depleted stem cell transplant. These receptors were obtained from a female patient aged 2-15 years who had a stem cell transplant for congenital amegakaryocytic thrombocytopenia, so the T cells may come from the graft donor. Each CDR3 is given with its conserved first and last residue. The D gene is left open where the match is weak. Part of the rows lack a size; the others show once, few, many or a class for expanded clones.

d_gene: TRBD2
v_gene: TRBV5-1
abundance: few
j_gene: TRBJ2-7
CDR3aa: CASSGLAGYEQYF
CDR3nt: TGCGCCAGCAGCGGGCTAGCGGGCTACGAGCAGTACTTC

d_gene: -
v_gene: TRBV20-1
abundance: few
j_gene: TRBJ1-1
CDR3aa: CSAKDGKNTEAFF
CDR3nt: TGCAGTGCTAAGGACGGCAAAAACACTGAAGCTTTCTTT

d_gene: TRBD2
v_gene: TRBV27
abundance: -
j_gene: TRBJ2-7
CDR3aa: CASSSSGIQYEQYF
CDR3nt: TGTGCCAGCAGTTCTAGCGGGATCCAGTACGAGCAGTACTTC

d_gene: -
v_gene: TRBV5-1
abundance: few
j_gene: TRBJ2-7
CDR3aa: CASSLDLADLAYEQYF
CDR3nt: TGCGCCAGCAGCTTGGATCTCGCGGACCTGGCCTACGAGCAGTACTTC

d_gene: TRBD2
v_gene: TRBV29-1
abundance: -
j_gene: TRBJ2-7
CDR3aa: CSVVRLRRGEDYEQYF
CDR3nt: TGCAGCGTCGTCAGACTGCGGCGGGGGGAAGACTACGAGCAGTACTTC

d_gene: TRBD1
v_gene: TRBV28
abundance: many
j_gene: TRBJ2-3
CDR3aa: CASSPLTGRTDTQYF
CDR3nt: TGTGCCAGCAGCCCTCTGACAGGGCGCACAGATACGCAGTATTTT

d_gene: -
v_gene: TRBV24-1
abundance: many
j_gene: TRBJ2-2
CDR3aa: CATSEYGRDTGELFF
CDR3nt: TGTGCCACCAGTGAATACGGACGGGACACCGGGGAGCTGTTTTTT

d_gene: TRBD2
v_gene: TRBV29-1
abundance: few
j_gene: TRBJ2-2
CDR3aa: CSVGLARYTGELFF
CDR3nt: TGCAGCGTCGGACTAGCTCGGTACACCGGGGAGCTGTTTTTT

d_gene: -
v_gene: TRBV9
abundance: -
j_gene: TRBJ2-3
CDR3aa: CASSGRYADTQYF
CDR3nt: TGTGCCAGCAGCGGGAGGTACGCAGATACGCAGTATTTT

d_gene: -
v_gene: TRBV4-3
abundance: -
j_gene: TRBJ2-2
CDR3aa: CASSQNAGELFF
CDR3nt: TGCGCCAGCAGCCAAAACGCCGGGGAGCTGTTTTTT

d_gene: TRBD2
v_gene: TRBV5-1
abundance: -
j_gene: TRBJ2-5
CDR3aa: CASSLLTGGAQETQYF
CDR3nt: TGCGCCAGCAGCTTGTTGACCGGGGGGGCCCAAGAGACCCAGTACTTC

d_gene: -
v_gene: TRBV7-2
abundance: few
j_gene: TRBJ2-3
CDR3aa: CASSLASGEGDTQYF
CDR3nt: TGTGCCAGCAGCTTAGCGTCGGGAGAGGGAGATACGCAGTATTTT

d_gene: -
v_gene: TRBV27
abundance: -
j_gene: TRBJ2-2
CDR3aa: CASSRWAPNTGELFF
CDR3nt: TGTGCCAGCAGCCGGTGGGCACCTAACACCGGGGAGCTGTTTTTT

d_gene: -
v_gene: TRBV18
abundance: few
j_gene: TRBJ2-7
CDR3aa: CASSQLPYEQYF
CDR3nt: TGTGCCAGCTCACAATTACCCTACGAGCAGTACTTC

d_gene: -
v_gene: TRBV28
abundance: -
j_gene: TRBJ1-2
CDR3aa: CASSYRYGYTF
CDR3nt: TGTGCCAGCAGTTACAGATATGGCTACACCTTC

d_gene: TRBD1
v_gene: TRBV4-1
abundance: few
j_gene: TRBJ1-1
CDR3aa: CASSHLGGTGSEAFF
CDR3nt: TGCGCCAGCAGCCACTTAGGCGGGACAGGGTCTGAAGCTTTCTTT

d_gene: -
v_gene: TRBV28
abundance: -
j_gene: TRBJ1-4
CDR3aa: CASSFRAPEKLFF
CDR3nt: TGTGCCAGCAGTTTCCGGGCTCCTGAAAAACTGTTTTTT

d_gene: -
v_gene: TRBV4-2
abundance: many
j_gene: TRBJ2-7
CDR3aa: CASSQDVEGEQYF
CDR3nt: TGTGCCAGCAGCCAAGATGTCGAAGGGGAGCAGTACTTC

d_gene: TRBD1
v_gene: TRBV11-2
abundance: few
j_gene: TRBJ2-7
CDR3aa: CASSLGQGAYEQYF
CDR3nt: TGTGCCAGCAGCCTCGGACAGGGGGCTTACGAGCAGTACTTC

d_gene: -
v_gene: TRBV4-1
abundance: few
j_gene: TRBJ1-4
CDR3aa: CASSHRLVREYEKLFF
CDR3nt: TGCGCCAGCAGCCACCGCCTGGTCAGGGAATATGAAAAACTGTTTTTT

d_gene: TRBD1
v_gene: TRBV12-3/TRBV12-4
abundance: -
j_gene: TRBJ2-2
CDR3aa: CASTPRGQGPGELFF
CDR3nt: TGTGCCAGCACCCCGAGGGGACAGGGGCCCGGGGAGCTGTTTTTT

d_gene: -
v_gene: TRBV5-1
abundance: few
j_gene: TRBJ2-5
CDR3aa: CASSLALVETQYF
CDR3nt: TGCGCCAGCAGCTTGGCGCTAGTTGAGACCCAGTACTTC

d_gene: -
v_gene: TRBV4-2
abundance: few
j_gene: TRBJ2-7
CDR3aa: CASSQARGEFYEQYF
CDR3nt: TGTGCCAGCAGCCAAGCAAGGGGGGAATTCTACGAGCAGTACTTC

d_gene: TRBD2
v_gene: TRBV15
abundance: few
j_gene: TRBJ2-3
CDR3aa: CATSRDRRRLAGGEGADTQYF
CDR3nt: TGTGCCACCAGCAGAGATCGCAGGCGGCTAGCGGGAGGGGAGGGTGCAGATACGCAGTATTTT

d_gene: -
v_gene: TRBV15
abundance: -
j_gene: TRBJ1-5
CDR3aa: CATGWRGGRSSNQPQHF
CDR3nt: TGTGCCACCGGATGGAGAGGAGGCCGGAGTAGCAATCAGCCCCAGCATTTT

d_gene: -
v_gene: TRBV2
abundance: few
j_gene: TRBJ2-7
CDR3aa: CASSSDGGSSYEQYF
CDR3nt: TGTGCCAGCAGTTCCGACGGAGGCAGCTCCTACGAGCAGTACTTC

d_gene: -
v_gene: TRBV6-1
abundance: many
j_gene: TRBJ2-1
CDR3aa: CASRVTQDYNEQFF
CDR3nt: TGTGCCAGCAGGGTCACACAGGATTACAATGAGCAGTTCTTC

d_gene: -
v_gene: TRBV9
abundance: few
j_gene: TRBJ2-3
CDR3aa: CASSVDGTDTQYF
CDR3nt: TGTGCCAGCAGCGTAGATGGCACAGATACGCAGTATTTT

d_gene: TRBD1
v_gene: TRBV5-1
abundance: -
j_gene: TRBJ1-2
CDR3aa: CASSLRDRKYGYTF
CDR3nt: TGCGCCAGCAGCTTGAGGGACAGAAAGTATGGCTACACCTTC

d_gene: -
v_gene: TRBV12-3/TRBV12-4
abundance: few
j_gene: TRBJ2-3
CDR3aa: CASSLALGTDTQYF
CDR3nt: TGTGCCAGCAGTTTAGCGCTGGGCACAGATACGCAGTATTTT

d_gene: -
v_gene: TRBV12-3/TRBV12-4
abundance: -
j_gene: TRBJ2-2
CDR3aa: CASSLFGVGFGELFF
CDR3nt: TGTGCCAGCAGTTTATTCGGGGTAGGGTTCGGGGAGCTGTTTTTT